This T cell receptor beta chain comes out of a study of cytomegalovirus exposure and HLA in healthy donors (dated by TCRdb to the late 2010s). Regarding the study in general: In an earlier analysis of 587 of the donors, 276 Gb of sequence data and 100 million or so unique TCR beta sequences from about 179 million T cells were reported. Both class I and class II loci were covered by HLA typing, at four-digit resolution. In a later genetic analysis, genome-wide SNP genotypes for about three fifths of the roughly 670 donors were used, and that subset was treated as a discovery cohort. The T cell repertoires of roughly 660 subjects were profiled by immunosequencing and related to cytomegalovirus serostatus. A separate validation cohort of roughly 130 different subjects was used in addition to the roughly 620-subject first cohort. An early release that covered about 640 HLA-typed donors contained approximately 300 gigabases of sequencing data and approximately 85 million unique TCR sequences. Every discovery cohort repertoire had been produced on one sequencing platform. Rather than drawing on any new phenotypic data, the later analysis identified candidate immune exposures from TCR beta sequences and the way those sequences occurred across donors. Five DR-DQ haplotypes were treated as single units for association and clustering because of strong linkage in the cohort. Of the 398 genotyped donors, around 81% fell in the genetic ancestry cluster associated with self-reported Caucasian donors. In a later analysis, previously published TCR beta repertoires from about 640 donors were re-analyzed and high-resolution HLA genotyping was added so that TCR occurrence patterns could be studied. In an earlier analysis of about 590 of the donors, high-throughput TCR beta sequencing was used to judge whether each TCR beta V gene segment behaved as functional or pseudogenic. High-throughput TCR immunosequencing, statistical association of individual TCRs with disease status, and machine learning were combined to predict cytomegalovirus infection status. Typing coverage differed by locus: A, B, C, DRB1 and DQB1 were typed in about 620-640 donors, DQA1 in roughly 500, DPA1 in around 600, and DPB1 in 450 to 490. On average, about 200,000 unique TCR beta nucleotide sequences were sequenced per donor among 398 genotyped donors of the cohort, with around 19% of those sequences being non-productive. Donor age, sex, ethnicity and CMV serostatus were compiled alongside the repertoire data. The study aimed to test whether cataloging public T cell receptors could reveal signatures of past pathogen exposure.

The library was prepared using the immunoSEQ multiplex PCR assay. A mixture of 60 forward primers for TCR Vbeta segments and 13 reverse primers for TCR Jbeta segments was used in the multiplex PCR. The CDR3 region of rearranged TCR beta genes was amplified from genomic DNA by a multiplex PCR assay. On the Illumina HiSeq System, the amplified TCR beta libraries were sequenced as 87-base-pair reads. The authors' analysis ran thus. A later analysis tallied around 82 million unique TCR beta chains across the 660 or so repertoires, and some 10 million of those chains were shared by two or more donors. To remove PCR and sequencing errors, raw reads were error-corrected and collapsed into unique sequences using a nearest-neighbor algorithm that merged closely related sequences. Alignment of CDR3 sequences to IMGT reference sequences was used to assign V, D and J gene segments. For a sequence to be retained, a match of at least six nucleotides was required to both a V gene segment and a J gene segment. Rearrangements were called productive when the CDR3 lacked stop codons and stayed in frame with V and J; all others were non-productive. CDR3 was defined by IMGT convention, running from the second conserved V-encoded cysteine to the conserved J-encoded phenylalanine. The earlier analysis of 500 to 600 of the donors excluded sequences that lacked an unambiguous match to a single V gene segment. In an earlier analysis of 587 of the donors, V segments were called functional above 56.7% productive rearrangements and were called segregating when the between-donor standard deviation exceeded 5%. A statistical classification framework was developed to diagnose cytomegalovirus status using the catalog of TCR beta chain sequences. A later analysis assigned V and J genes by comparing TCR nucleotide sequences with IMGT/GENE-DB human TR gene sequences. A later analysis assigned CDR3 sequences and most-parsimonious VDJ recombination scenarios with the TCRdist pipeline. A later analysis defined each TCR beta chain by its CDR3 amino acid sequence plus V-gene family, and excluded reads lacking a unique V-gene family. As a way to deal with suspected cross-contamination and a sequencing artifact, a later analysis dropped 450 to 600 nucleotide sequences that were highly shared and had low generation probability. A later analysis calculated a clonal expansion index for each public chain from normalized within-repertoire ranks of inferred template counts. A later analysis computed generation probabilities with a VDJ recombination model fitted to out-of-frame rearrangements, and checked the results against IGoR. A later analysis scored TCR-TCR, TCR-HLA and TCR-CMV co-occurrence with hypergeometric tests, applying a repertoire-size bias correction to TCR pairs. To estimate false discovery rates, a later analysis permuted the HLA or CMV assignments 20 times. In a later analysis, co-occurring TCRs were grouped using DBSCAN, with TCRdist sequence similarity added in when clustering inside HLA-allele-positive subsets. For co-occurrence clustering, repertoires with fewer than 30,000 or more than 120,000 public chains were excluded, along with 4 to 6 repertoires with anomalous nucleotide sharing. Here the immuneACCESS table is served through TCRdb, limited to in-frame sequences with V and J called. Missing clones are a known gap in these copies; in checked studies unresolved V genes cover under half, and the rest lacks a known reason. For V, J and clone size, that table is used; D and trimming come from the DNA. This sample gives some 98,000 clones in total; around 77% of them show up just once. The top ten clones comprise 7.7% of the sample.

To note about this clone: What this receptor recognizes is not known. Relative to the germline gene, one junction end is altered; a read error may explain this.

What the authors observed across the whole study: In this cohort, only TCR beta chains were sequenced, and detectable features were limited by the absence of alpha or paired-chain data. The classifier was reported to diagnose cytomegalovirus status with high specificity and sensitivity in both the original cohort and the validation cohort. An earlier analysis of some 560 of the donors showed that most TCR beta V segments appeared in productive rearrangements either about 90% or about 30% of the time, which broadly matched IMGT annotations. The study listed approximately 160 TCR beta chains as associated with cytomegalovirus. V-gene and J-gene trimming of TCR beta chains was associated with a missense DCLRE1C variant in a later genetic analysis, and the association was replicated in an independent cohort. Several of the top co-occurrence clusters appeared to be linked to parvovirus B19, influenza, CMV and Epstein-Barr virus, according to a later analysis. Assigning TCR associations to individual alleles was difficult when HLA alleles, especially DR and DQ, strongly co-occurred. Most TCR sequences were observed very rarely across donors, whereas some public TCRs were present in many individuals. A group of highly shared sequence variants was considered likely to be a technical artifact of the sequencing pipeline. The earlier analysis of fewer than 750 of the donors excluded about 16 rarely observed V segments, including chromosome 9 orphons, because counts were too low. For the cohort, immune exposure information was limited to CMV serostatus. A few of the identified cytomegalovirus-associated TCR beta chains were confirmed in vitro to be specific for cytomegalovirus antigens. Because HLA typing was unavailable for some donors at each locus, only the typed subset was used in association tests. In a later analysis, TCR association rates were found to vary across HLA loci, with the most associated TCRs seen for DRB1 alleles and the fewest for HLA-C alleles. Because the 87-base-pair reads could not distinguish some IMGT-functional V segments, including TRBV6-2 and TRBV6-3, those segments were excluded. According to the authors, the approach could potentially be generalized to other disease states and immunological phenotypes. Compared with equally common non-associated chains, HLA-associated TCR beta chains in a later analysis were more clonally expanded and had lower generation probabilities. Most CMV-associated TCR beta chains appeared to be HLA-restricted in a later analysis, and the HLA associations seemed to be driven largely by CMV exposure. Linkage disequilibrium might explain the correlated functional status among segregating V segments, but an unknown experimental factor could not be ruled out. Presence/absence analyses assumed roughly uniform sequencing depth across donors, an assumption that may not hold. Specific HLA alleles were associated with 15,000 to 20,000 TCR beta sequences at a false discovery rate of 0.05 in a later analysis. A further reported finding was that TCR beta sequences accurately predicted the HLA-A and HLA-B alleles for most subjects in the first cohort. A later genetic analysis reported fewer N-insertions in productive TCRs among donors in an Asian-associated ancestry cluster than the approximately 700-donor mean.

In total, around 600 healthy bone marrow donors made up the cohort. At the time of sampling, all cohort members were nominally healthy, though unrecorded immune exposures were likely present. The donor was CMV seronegative and belonged to the group of under 400 seronegative cohort members. Every donor gave a peripheral blood sample, and the peripheral blood mononuclear cells from that sample were used for TCR beta sequencing. Genomic DNA extraction from the blood cell samples was performed with the Qiagen DNeasy Blood Extraction Kit. There are 15 amino acids in the CDR3, from cysteine to phenylalanine inclusive. The sequence is cut down to CDR3 DNA, 45 bases in frame from base 1. CDR1 SSHAT and CDR2 FNYEAQ were looked up in the germline V gene (reference sequence).

This receptor was identified in a female donor in good health and CMV-seronegative. The sequenced material came from PBMCs. This sequence uses TRBV7-7 and TRBJ1-4; 7 bases in the middle match TRBD1. At the DNA level, the sequence is TGTGCTAGCAGCTTAGGGACAGCGGGAGGCGAAAAACTGTTTTTT. Translated, this gives CASSLGTAGGEKLFF.